Listed below are T cell receptor beta chains from one sample, sequenced in a study of blood T cell repertoires in COVID-19. Data came from immunoSEQ multiplex PCR; TCRdb stores just in-frame clones and leaves some out. The sample contains a few hundred thousand clones, 85% of which appear only once. The sample comprised peripheral blood. The receptors here all came from a woman between 45 and 60 years old with active or convalescent COVID-19. Each CDR3 is given with its conserved first and last residue. Fields, in order: J gene, clone size, V gene, D gene, CDR3 length, CDR3 DNA, CDR3 protein. The D gene is left open where the match is weak. Clone size is not always given. Where it is, it says once, few, many or a class for expanded clones.

J: TRBJ1-4; size: NA; V: TRBV2; D: NA; length: 15; DNA: TGTGCCAGCAGTGAACGGAGGCTTTCTAATGAAAAACTGTTTTTT; CDR3: CASSERRLSNEKLFF
J: TRBJ2-1; size: once; V: TRBV28; D: TRBD2; length: 20; DNA: TGTGCCAGCAACCGAGCGGGACTAGCGGGAGGAAGGGGCTCCTACAATGAGCAGTTCTTC; CDR3: CASNRAGLAGGRGSYNEQFF
J: TRBJ2-3; size: NA; V: TRBV3-1/TRBV3-2; D: TRBD2; length: 19; DNA: TGTGCCAGCAGCCAAGACCAGGCCGGGACTAGCTCTAGCACAGATACGCAGTATTTT; CDR3: CASSQDQAGTSSSTDTQYF
J: TRBJ1-4; size: NA; V: TRBV6-6; D: NA; length: 15; DNA: TGTGCCAGCAGTTCACCGGGAGAAGAGGACGAAAAACTGTTTTTT; CDR3: CASSSPGEEDEKLFF
J: TRBJ1-1; size: NA; V: TRBV15; D: TRBD1; length: 15; DNA: TGTGCCACCAGCAGAGAGCCCCAGGGGGCCACTGAAGCTTTCTTT; CDR3: CATSREPQGATEAFF
J: TRBJ2-1; size: NA; V: TRBV2; D: NA; length: 15; DNA: TGTGCCAGCAGGCGGGCGACGAGCTCCTACAATGAGCAGTTCTTC; CDR3: CASRRATSSYNEQFF
J: TRBJ2-5; size: NA; V: TRBV3-1/TRBV3-2; D: NA; length: 14; DNA: TGTGCCAGCAGCCAGGGGGGGGCTGCAGAGACCCAGTACTTC; CDR3: CASSQGGAAETQYF
J: TRBJ1-4; size: once; V: TRBV9; D: TRBD1; length: 13; DNA: TGTGCCAGCAGCGTTCAGGGGGAGGAAAAACTGTTTTTT; CDR3: CASSVQGEEKLFF
J: TRBJ1-5; size: NA; V: TRBV19; D: NA; length: 15; DNA: TGTGCCAGTAGTAATGAGCCAGGGGATTTGCAGCCCCAGCATTTT; CDR3: CASSNEPGDLQPQHF
J: TRBJ1-1; size: NA; V: TRBV10-1; D: NA; length: 15; DNA: TGCGCCAGCAGACCAGACAGTTCCGGAGCCACTGAAGCTTTCTTT; CDR3: CASRPDSSGATEAFF
J: TRBJ1-1; size: few; V: TRBV28; D: TRBD1; length: 16; DNA: TGTGCCAGCAGTCATAGGTCCTGGACAGGCATCACTGAAGCTTTCTTT; CDR3: CASSHRSWTGITEAFF
J: TRBJ1-2; size: NA; V: TRBV2; D: NA; length: 14; DNA: TGTGCCAGCAGTACGACCCGGGGGGGTGAAAGCTACACCTTC; CDR3: CASSTTRGGESYTF
J: TRBJ2-7; size: NA; V: TRBV30; D: NA; length: 13; DNA: TGTGCCTGGAGTCCCTCCCGGGCGGGCGAGCAGTACTTC; CDR3: CAWSPSRAGEQYF
J: TRBJ1-5; size: NA; V: TRBV4-1; D: TRBD1; length: 14; DNA: TGCGCCAGCAGCCTGGACAGGGGTAATCAGCCCCAGCATTTT; CDR3: CASSLDRGNQPQHF
J: TRBJ1-5; size: NA; V: TRBV6-2/TRBV6-3; D: NA; length: 14; DNA: TGTGCCAGCAGTCCAACAGCTCACAATCAGCCCCAGCATTTT; CDR3: CASSPTAHNQPQHF
J: TRBJ2-2; size: NA; V: TRBV5-5; D: TRBD1; length: 17; DNA: TGTGCCAGCAGCCTGCTTCCGGGACAGGGGGCGAACGGGGAGCTGTTTTTT; CDR3: CASSLLPGQGANGELFF
J: TRBJ1-6; size: NA; V: TRBV11-3; D: TRBD1; length: 20; DNA: TGTGCCAGCAGCTTTCCCCCCCCACCCAGACAGGGTGGGTATAATTCACCCCTCCACTTT; CDR3: CASSFPPPPRQGGYNSPLHF
J: TRBJ1-2; size: NA; V: TRBV30; D: NA; length: 13; DNA: TGTGCCTGGAGTGTACTGGGGCCCTATGGCTACACCTTC; CDR3: CAWSVLGPYGYTF
J: TRBJ2-2; size: NA; V: TRBV4-1; D: TRBD2; length: 18; DNA: TGCGCCAGCAGCCAAGATTGGTTAGCGGGAGGGCCCAGCGGGGAGCTGTTTTTT; CDR3: CASSQDWLAGGPSGELFF
J: TRBJ1-2; size: NA; V: TRBV7-9; D: TRBD1; length: 15; DNA: TGTGCCAGCAGCTCCCAACCAGGGGGGAACTATGGCTACACCTTC; CDR3: CASSSQPGGNYGYTF
J: TRBJ2-3; size: once; V: TRBV29-1; D: NA; length: 11; DNA: TGCAGCGTCGGGGAACCAGATACGCAGTATTTT; CDR3: CSVGEPDTQYF
J: TRBJ2-1; size: NA; V: TRBV28; D: NA; length: 14; DNA: TGTGCCAGCAGTTTATTCACCGGGAGCGATGAGCAGTTCTTC; CDR3: CASSLFTGSDEQFF
J: TRBJ2-1; size: NA; V: TRBV5-1; D: TRBD2; length: 17; DNA: TGCGCCAGCAGCTTGATAGCGGGAGGGCCATCGAGTAATGAGCAGTTCTTC; CDR3: CASSLIAGGPSSNEQFF
J: TRBJ1-3; size: once; V: TRBV15; D: TRBD1; length: 16; DNA: TGTGCCACCAGCACGCAAGGGGGGACAGGGAGAAACACCATATATTTT; CDR3: CATSTQGGTGRNTIYF
J: TRBJ2-1; size: few; V: TRBV5-6; D: TRBD1; length: 18; DNA: TGTGCCAGCAGCTTGGTGACAGGGTATTCCGGGGAAGGCTACGAGCAGTTCTTC; CDR3: CASSLVTGYSGEGYEQFF
J: TRBJ2-5; size: NA; V: TRBV5-5; D: TRBD2; length: 18; DNA: TGTGCCAGCAGCTTGGGGCTTCTAGCGGGGGGGCTGGAAGAGACCCAGTACTTC; CDR3: CASSLGLLAGGLEETQYF
J: TRBJ2-1; size: NA; V: TRBV9; D: TRBD2; length: 19; DNA: TGTGCCAGCAGCGCCTGGACAGCTTCCACTAGCGGCTCCTACAATGAGCAGTTCTTC; CDR3: CASSAWTASTSGSYNEQFF
J: TRBJ2-1; size: NA; V: TRBV29-1; D: TRBD2; length: 13; DNA: TGCAGCGTTCTGAGCGGGAGGGCCTATGAGCAGTTCTTC; CDR3: CSVLSGRAYEQFF
J: TRBJ2-7; size: few; V: TRBV7-9; D: NA; length: 12; DNA: TGTGCCAGCAGCCGGGACTTCTACGAGCAGTACTTC; CDR3: CASSRDFYEQYF
J: TRBJ2-7; size: NA; V: TRBV7-2; D: NA; length: 13; DNA: TGTGCCAGCTCTGCAGGGGTTCAGCGCGAGCAGTACTTC; CDR3: CASSAGVQREQYF
J: TRBJ2-3; size: NA; V: TRBV15; D: NA; length: 14; DNA: TGTGCCACCAGAAGCGGAACTAGCACAGATACGCAGTATTTT; CDR3: CATRSGTSTDTQYF
J: TRBJ1-1; size: NA; V: TRBV9; D: TRBD1; length: 16; DNA: TGTGCCAGCAGCGCCTCCCCACAGGGGGTGAACACTGAAGCTTTCTTT; CDR3: CASSASPQGVNTEAFF
J: TRBJ2-1; size: few; V: TRBV4-2; D: TRBD2; length: 16; DNA: TGTGCCAGCAGCCAAGAAGAGGGAGGTAGCGGGAGGGAGCAGTTCTTC; CDR3: CASSQEEGGSGREQFF
J: TRBJ1-2; size: NA; V: TRBV6-5; D: TRBD1; length: 16; DNA: TGTGCCAGCAGTTACTCGCTGGACAGGGCCTTCTATGGCTACACCTTC; CDR3: CASSYSLDRAFYGYTF
J: TRBJ2-7; size: NA; V: TRBV6-6; D: TRBD2; length: 12; DNA: TGTGCCAGCGGCAGGGAGGGATACGAGCAGTACTTC; CDR3: CASGREGYEQYF
J: TRBJ2-1; size: NA; V: TRBV4-1; D: NA; length: 15; DNA: TGCGCCAGCAGCCAAGAAAATCGGTTCTACAATGAGCAGTTCTTC; CDR3: CASSQENRFYNEQFF
J: TRBJ1-2; size: NA; V: TRBV27; D: NA; length: 16; DNA: TGTGCCAGCAGTCGCAGGGGAGGGTTAGCTAACTATGGCTACACCTTC; CDR3: CASSRRGGLANYGYTF
J: TRBJ2-1; size: NA; V: TRBV7-2; D: NA; length: 16; DNA: TGTGCCAGCAGCTTAGCTAGCGATAGCCCCTACAATGAGCAGTTCTTC; CDR3: CASSLASDSPYNEQFF
J: TRBJ2-1; size: NA; V: TRBV29-1; D: NA; length: 17; DNA: TGCAGCGTGGAGGGACAGGGTATAGCGGGATGGGGCAATGAGCAGTTCTTC; CDR3: CSVEGQGIAGWGNEQFF
J: TRBJ2-1; size: NA; V: TRBV18; D: TRBD2; length: 23; DNA: TGTGCCAGCTCACCGCAGGGGGGTCGCACTAGCGGGAGTCCGGTTATCGGCTACAATGAGCAGTTCTTC; CDR3: CASSPQGGRTSGSPVIGYNEQFF